A selection of T cell receptor beta chains follows, all from one sample in a study of PD-1 blockade in classical Hodgkin lymphoma. Only in-frame clones appear in the TCRdb table, and some are missing; sequencing was by immunoSEQ multiplex PCR. The table includes 64,000 or so clones, more than 80% detected once. This material consisted of peripheral blood mononuclear cells (PBMCs), taken before the fourth cycle of nivolumab. The receptors come from a human donor with classical Hodgkin lymphoma. Both conserved end residues are part of each CDR3. A D gene is named only where the DNA matches it firmly. The size of a clone is reported for some rows only, either as once, few or many, or as a class for expanded clones.

size: -; J: TRBJ2-7; D: TRBD2; V: TRBV19; CDR3: CATGLAGGPWNEQYF; DNA: TGTGCCACCGGACTAGCGGGAGGGCCTTGGAACGAGCAGTACTTC
size: -; J: TRBJ2-2; D: -; V: TRBV28; CDR3: CASSFSGSNTGELFF; DNA: TGTGCCAGCAGTTTTTCTGGTTCGAACACCGGGGAGCTGTTTTTT
size: -; J: TRBJ1-4; D: -; V: TRBV28; CDR3: CASSRPLGQGGEKLFF; DNA: TGTGCCAGCAGCCGTCCCCTGGGGCAGGGAGGGGAAAAACTGTTTTTT
size: -; J: TRBJ2-2; D: TRBD2; V: TRBV5-5; CDR3: CASSFLAAPNTGELFF; DNA: TGTGCCAGCAGCTTTCTAGCGGCCCCGAACACCGGGGAGCTGTTTTTT
size: -; J: TRBJ2-1; D: TRBD2; V: TRBV12-5; CDR3: CASSLAANEQFF; DNA: TGTGCTAGTTCACTAGCGGCCAATGAGCAGTTCTTC
size: -; J: TRBJ2-7; D: -; V: TRBV5-1; CDR3: CASSLASPPYEQYF; DNA: TGCGCCAGCAGCTTGGCGTCACCACCCTACGAGCAGTACTTC
size: -; J: TRBJ2-1; D: TRBD2; V: TRBV11-3; CDR3: CASSPDFGTTHNEQFF; DNA: TGTGCCAGCAGCCCCGATTTCGGGACTACCCACAATGAGCAGTTCTTC
size: -; J: TRBJ1-3; D: -; V: TRBV7-2; CDR3: CASSWFDSGNTIYF; DNA: TGTGCCAGCAGCTGGTTCGACTCTGGAAACACCATATATTTT
size: -; J: TRBJ1-4; D: -; V: TRBV4-1; CDR3: CASSQDLGYRFGEKLFF; DNA: TGCGCCAGCAGCCAAGATCTTGGGTATCGGTTCGGTGAAAAACTGTTTTTT
size: -; J: TRBJ2-1; D: -; V: TRBV6-1; CDR3: CASSPWLGNNEQFF; DNA: TGTGCCAGCAGCCCATGGTTGGGGAACAATGAGCAGTTCTTC
size: -; J: TRBJ1-2; D: -; V: TRBV2; CDR3: CASSEQSNYGYTF; DNA: TGTGCCAGCAGTGAACAATCTAACTATGGCTACACCTTC
size: -; J: TRBJ1-2; D: -; V: TRBV13; CDR3: CASSFPDKANYGYTF; DNA: TGTGCCAGCAGCTTTCCGGATAAAGCTAACTATGGCTACACCTTC
size: -; J: TRBJ2-5; D: -; V: TRBV15; CDR3: CATSRIKGTQETQYF; DNA: TGTGCCACCAGCAGGATTAAGGGGACGCAAGAGACCCAGTACTTC
size: -; J: TRBJ1-1; D: -; V: TRBV5-5; CDR3: CASSFGDFTEAFF; DNA: TGTGCCAGCAGCTTCGGGGATTTCACTGAAGCTTTCTTT
size: -; J: TRBJ1-1; D: -; V: TRBV19; CDR3: CASSHRELTEAFF; DNA: TGTGCCAGTAGCCACAGGGAACTCACTGAAGCTTTCTTT
size: -; J: TRBJ2-2; D: TRBD2; V: TRBV5-1; CDR3: CASSSPGLNTGELFF; DNA: TGCGCCAGCAGCTCCCCGGGACTAAACACCGGGGAGCTGTTTTTT
size: -; J: TRBJ1-2; D: -; V: TRBV6-4; CDR3: CASRLSVPGTAGYTF; DNA: TGTGCCAGCAGGCTTTCGGTTCCCGGGACGGCTGGCTACACCTTC
size: -; J: TRBJ2-3; D: TRBD2; V: TRBV28; CDR3: CASSLRLAGSSTDTQYF; DNA: TGTGCCAGCAGTTTAAGACTAGCGGGAAGTAGCACAGATACGCAGTATTTT
size: -; J: TRBJ2-3; D: -; V: TRBV9; CDR3: CASSPEGGTDTQYF; DNA: TGTGCCAGCAGCCCAGAGGGGGGAACAGATACGCAGTATTTT
size: -; J: TRBJ2-1; D: -; V: TRBV27; CDR3: CASTRLAQGNNEQFF; DNA: TGTGCCAGCACCCGACTAGCACAGGGCAACAATGAGCAGTTCTTC
size: -; J: TRBJ2-3; D: TRBD2; V: TRBV5-4; CDR3: CASSFSGADTQYF; DNA: TGTGCCAGCAGCTTCAGCGGGGCGGATACGCAGTATTTT
size: once; J: TRBJ2-7; D: TRBD1; V: TRBV6-5; CDR3: CASSYSGQGFYEQYF; DNA: TGTGCCAGCAGTTACTCGGGACAGGGGTTCTACGAGCAGTACTTC
size: -; J: TRBJ2-1; D: TRBD1; V: TRBV11-2; CDR3: CASSLVPRDRAYNEQFF; DNA: TGTGCCAGCAGCTTAGTCCCCCGGGACAGGGCCTACAATGAGCAGTTCTTC
size: -; J: TRBJ2-1; D: -; V: TRBV7-2; CDR3: CASSLTAHEQFF; DNA: TGTGCCAGCAGCTTAACTGCCCATGAGCAGTTCTTC
size: -; J: TRBJ2-1; D: TRBD2; V: TRBV11-2; CDR3: CASSLVRGSYNEQFF; DNA: TGTGCCAGCAGCTTAGTCCGCGGGAGTTACAATGAGCAGTTCTTC
size: -; J: TRBJ2-1; D: -; V: TRBV4-1; CDR3: CASSQGRTSEQFF; DNA: TGCGCCAGCAGCCAGGGACGCACCAGCGAGCAGTTCTTC
size: -; J: TRBJ2-7; D: TRBD1; V: TRBV18; CDR3: CASSRDRGQPYEQYF; DNA: TGTGCCAGCTCACGAGACAGGGGGCAGCCCTACGAGCAGTACTTC
size: -; J: TRBJ1-5; D: -; V: TRBV7-2; CDR3: CASSLFRSNQPQHF; DNA: TGTGCCAGCAGCTTATTCCGTAGCAATCAGCCCCAGCATTTT